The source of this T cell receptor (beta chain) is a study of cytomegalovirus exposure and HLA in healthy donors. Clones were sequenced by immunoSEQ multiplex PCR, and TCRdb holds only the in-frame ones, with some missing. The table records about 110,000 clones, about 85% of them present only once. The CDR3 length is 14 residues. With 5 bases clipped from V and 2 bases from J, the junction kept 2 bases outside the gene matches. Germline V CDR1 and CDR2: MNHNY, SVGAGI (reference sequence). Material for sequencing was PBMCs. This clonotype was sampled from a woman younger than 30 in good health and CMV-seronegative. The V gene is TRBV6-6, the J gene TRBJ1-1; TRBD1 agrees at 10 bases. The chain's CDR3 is CASSRQGANTEAFF. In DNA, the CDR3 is TGTGCCAGCAGTAGACAGGGGGCCAACACTGAAGCTTTCTTT.